A single sample is the source of the 8 T cell receptor beta chains below, sequenced in a study of cytomegalovirus exposure and HLA in healthy donors. Repertoires were generated with immunoSEQ multiplex PCR, while TCRdb's copy carries only in-frame clones and drops some. In the table there are 100,000 to 150,000 clones, approximately 92% of which are singletons. Source material: PBMCs. Source of these receptors: a woman under 30 in good health and CMV-seronegative.

The chain has TRBV25-1 and TRBJ2-1; D is undetermined. Looked up from germline, CDR1 is MGHDK and CDR2 is SYGVNS. Trimming removed 6 bases from V and 3 bases from J, with 6 bases in between. CDR3 length: 12 amino acids. This CDR3 is CASSVRYNEQFF. The CDR3 bases are TGTGCCAGCAGCGTCCGCTACAATGAGCAGTTCTTC.

The rearrangement links TRBV29-1 to TRBJ2-7; 8 bases are a match to TRBD1. CDR3 size: 14 residues. V shed 6 bases, J shed 0 bases, and the junction held 7 bases outside the gene matches. CDR1 is SQVTM and CDR2 is ANQGSEA in the germline V gene. The CDR3 DNA reads TGCAGCGTAACCGGGACAGGCAGCTCCTACGAGCAGTACGTC. Translation gives CSVTGTGSSYEQYV.

V usage is TRBV28 and J usage is TRBJ1-2; TRBD1 matches 7 bases. J gave up 1 base and V 7 bases, and 6 bases lay outside the gene matches. In germline, CDR1 is MDHEN, CDR2 SYDVKM. This CDR3 has 14 residues. CDR3 bases: TGTGCCAGCAATAGGACAGGATTTAACTATGGCTACACCTTC. Translation gives CASNRTGFNYGYTF.

There are a few counts of this clone. This CDR3 is CASSHDRDTYEQYF. The CDR3 DNA reads as TGTGCCAGCAGCCACGACAGGGACACCTACGAGCAGTACTTC. The chain couples TRBV6-5 to TRBJ2-7; 7 positions match TRBD1. Trimming removed 6 bases from V and 2 bases from J; junction bases left unmatched: 7. From germline, CDR1 is MNHEY and CDR2 SVGAGI. The CDR3 runs 14 residues.

The chain employs TRBV19 and TRBJ1-4; 7 bases map to TRBD1. Germline assignment: CDR1 LNHDA and CDR2 SQIVND (reference sequence). The trim removed 3 bases at V and 6 bases at J, leaving 10 bases unmatched. This CDR3 has 16 residues. The CDR3 region has the DNA TGTGCCAGTAGTATTGGGACAGCAAGTTCGCATGAAAAACTGTTTTTT. It yields the protein CASSIGTASSHEKLFF. The full variable domain, completed using reference TRBV19 and TRBJ1-4, is DGGITQSPKYLFRKEGQNVTLSCEQNLNHDAMYWYRQDPGQGLRLIYYSQIVNDFQKGDIAEGYSVSREKKESFPLTVTSAQKNPTAFYLCASSIGTASSHEKLFFGSGTQLSVL.

This chain uses TRBV5-5 with TRBJ1-4, with D unresolved. The V gene's germline CDR1 is SGHKS and CDR2 YYEKEE (reference sequence). Trimming stripped 0 bases from V and 5 bases from J, with 8 bases between. This CDR3 is built from 14 residues. Written as DNA, the CDR3 is TGTGCCAGCAGCTTGGAAGCGTACAATGAAAAACTGTTTTTT. Translating gives CASSLEAYNEKLFF.

The rearrangement joins TRBV6-6 to TRBJ1-1; TRBD1 agrees at 8 bases. CDR1 MNHNY and CDR2 SVGAGI come from the germline V gene (reference sequence). V was pared by 8 bases and J by 1 base, with 6 bases of the junction left unmatched. The CDR3 is 14 residues long. The CDR3 reads CASGQGSGNTEAFF. The CDR3 DNA is TGTGCCAGCGGACAGGGATCGGGGAACACTGAAGCTTTCTTT.

The chain links TRBV7-6 to TRBJ2-1; 8 bases are shared with TRBD1. In germline, CDR1 is SGHVS, CDR2 FNYEAQ. The CDR3 loop spans 15 amino acids. The J segment lost 0 bases and the V segment lost 3 bases, leaving 1 base of the junction unmatched. CDR3 sequence reads: CASSFDRGSYNEQFF. In nucleotides, the CDR3 is TGTGCCAGCAGCTTTGACAGGGGCTCCTACAATGAGCAGTTCTTC.